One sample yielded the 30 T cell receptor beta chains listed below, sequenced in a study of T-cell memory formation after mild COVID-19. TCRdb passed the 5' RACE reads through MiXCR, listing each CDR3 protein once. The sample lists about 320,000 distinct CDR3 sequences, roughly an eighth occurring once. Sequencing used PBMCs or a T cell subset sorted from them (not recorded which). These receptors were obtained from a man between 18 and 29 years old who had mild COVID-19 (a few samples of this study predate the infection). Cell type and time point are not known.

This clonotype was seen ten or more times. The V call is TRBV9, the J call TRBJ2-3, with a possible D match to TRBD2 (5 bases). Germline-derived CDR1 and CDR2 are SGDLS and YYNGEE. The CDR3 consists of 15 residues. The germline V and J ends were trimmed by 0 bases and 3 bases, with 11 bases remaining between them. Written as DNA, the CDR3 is TGTGCCAGCAGCGTAGACGGGGTTGGGACAGATACGCAGTATTTT. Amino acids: CASSVDGVGTDTQYF.

The CDR3 spells CSARSGNGVQYF. In nucleotides, the CDR3 is TGCAGTGCTAGGTCGGGGAATGGCGTGCAGTATTTT. The chain employs TRBV20-1 and TRBJ2-3, with D perhaps matching TRBD2 (5 bases). The germline CDR1 and CDR2 sequences are DFQATT and SNEGSKA (reference sequence). This CDR3 spans 12 amino acids. Trimming removed 3 bases at V and 11 bases at J, with 15 bases between.

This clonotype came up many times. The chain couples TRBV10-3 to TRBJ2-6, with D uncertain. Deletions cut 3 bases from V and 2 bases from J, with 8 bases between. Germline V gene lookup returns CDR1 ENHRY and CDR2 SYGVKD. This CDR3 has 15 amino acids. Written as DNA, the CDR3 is TGTGCCATCAGTGATAGTTTTACTGGGGCCAACGTCCTGACTTTC. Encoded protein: CAISDSFTGANVLTF.

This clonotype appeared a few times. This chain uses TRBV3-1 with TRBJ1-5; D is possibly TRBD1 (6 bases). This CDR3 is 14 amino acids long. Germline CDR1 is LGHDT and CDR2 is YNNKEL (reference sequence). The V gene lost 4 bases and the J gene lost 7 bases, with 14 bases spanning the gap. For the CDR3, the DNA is TGTGCCAGCAGCCCTAAACCAGGGGTCCAGCCCCAGCATTTT. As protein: CASSPKPGVQPQHF.

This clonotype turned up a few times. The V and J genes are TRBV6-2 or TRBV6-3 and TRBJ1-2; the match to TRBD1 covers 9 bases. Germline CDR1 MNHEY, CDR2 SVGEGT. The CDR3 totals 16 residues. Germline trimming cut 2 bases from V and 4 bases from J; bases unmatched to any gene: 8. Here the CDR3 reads CASSYRSGQGPYGYTF. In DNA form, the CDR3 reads TGTGCCAGCAGTTACCGCTCGGGACAGGGCCCCTATGGCTACACCTTC.

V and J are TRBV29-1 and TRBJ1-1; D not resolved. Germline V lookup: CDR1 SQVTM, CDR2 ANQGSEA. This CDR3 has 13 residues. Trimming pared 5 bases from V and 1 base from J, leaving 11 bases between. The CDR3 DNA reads TGCAGCGTTATATCCGAACCGAACACTGAAGCTTTCTTT. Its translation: CSVISEPNTEAFF.

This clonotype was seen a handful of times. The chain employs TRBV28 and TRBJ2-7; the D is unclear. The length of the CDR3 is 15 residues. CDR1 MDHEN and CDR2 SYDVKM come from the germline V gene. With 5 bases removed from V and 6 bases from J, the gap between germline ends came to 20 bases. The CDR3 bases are TGTGCCAGCAGTCCGTCGGACGCGGAAGGGTCCGAGCAGTACTTC. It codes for CASSPSDAEGSEQYF.

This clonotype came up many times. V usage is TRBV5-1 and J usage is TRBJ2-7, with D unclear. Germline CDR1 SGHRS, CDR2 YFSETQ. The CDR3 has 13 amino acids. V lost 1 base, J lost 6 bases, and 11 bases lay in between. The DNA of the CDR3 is TGCGCCAGCAGCTTGCTAAGTGCTACCGAGCAGTACGTC. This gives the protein CASSLLSATEQYV.

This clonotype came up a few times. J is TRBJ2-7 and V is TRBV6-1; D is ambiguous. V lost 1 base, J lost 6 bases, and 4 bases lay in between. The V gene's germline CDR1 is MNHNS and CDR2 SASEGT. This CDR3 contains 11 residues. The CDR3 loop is CASSEVGEQYV. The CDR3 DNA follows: TGTGCCAGCAGTGAAGTTGGCGAGCAGTACGTC.

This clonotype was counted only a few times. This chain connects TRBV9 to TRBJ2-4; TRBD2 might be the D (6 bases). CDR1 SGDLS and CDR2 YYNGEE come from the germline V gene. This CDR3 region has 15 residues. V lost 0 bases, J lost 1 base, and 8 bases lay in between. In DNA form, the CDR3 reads TGTGCCAGCAGCGTAGCCGGGGGTGCCAAAAACATTCAGTACTTC. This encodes CASSVAGGAKNIQYF.

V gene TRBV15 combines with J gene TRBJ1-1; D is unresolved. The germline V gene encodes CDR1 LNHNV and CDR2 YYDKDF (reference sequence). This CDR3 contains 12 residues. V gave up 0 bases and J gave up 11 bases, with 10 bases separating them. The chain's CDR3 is CATSRDFLGAFF. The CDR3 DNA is TGTGCCACCAGCAGAGATTTTTTGGGGGCTTTCTTT.

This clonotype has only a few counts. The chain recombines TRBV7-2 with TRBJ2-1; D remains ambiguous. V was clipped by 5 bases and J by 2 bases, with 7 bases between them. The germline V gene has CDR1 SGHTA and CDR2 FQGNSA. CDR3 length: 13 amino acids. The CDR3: CASSRSTYNEQFF. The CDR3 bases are TGTGCCAGCAGCCGGTCCACCTACAATGAGCAGTTCTTC.

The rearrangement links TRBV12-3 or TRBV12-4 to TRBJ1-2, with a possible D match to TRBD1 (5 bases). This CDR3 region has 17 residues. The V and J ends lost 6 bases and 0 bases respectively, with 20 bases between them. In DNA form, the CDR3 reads TGTGCCAGCAGGGCCTGGCAGGGTCTTCAACCTAACTATGGCTACACCTTC. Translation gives CASRAWQGLQPNYGYTF.

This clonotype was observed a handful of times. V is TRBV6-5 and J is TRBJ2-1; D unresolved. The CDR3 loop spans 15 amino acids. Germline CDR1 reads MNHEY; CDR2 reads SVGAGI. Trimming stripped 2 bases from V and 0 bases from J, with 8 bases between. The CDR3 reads CASSYARSSYNEQFF. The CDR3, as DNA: TGTGCCAGCAGTTACGCACGGAGCTCCTACAATGAGCAGTTCTTC.

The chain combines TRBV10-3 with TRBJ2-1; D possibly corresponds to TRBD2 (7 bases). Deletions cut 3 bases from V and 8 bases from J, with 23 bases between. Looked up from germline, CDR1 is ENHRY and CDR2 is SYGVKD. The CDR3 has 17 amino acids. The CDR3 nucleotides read TGTGCCATCAGTGAAGGGGGACGGGGGGCCCTCTGGGATGAGCAGTTCTTC. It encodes CAISEGGRGALWDEQFF.

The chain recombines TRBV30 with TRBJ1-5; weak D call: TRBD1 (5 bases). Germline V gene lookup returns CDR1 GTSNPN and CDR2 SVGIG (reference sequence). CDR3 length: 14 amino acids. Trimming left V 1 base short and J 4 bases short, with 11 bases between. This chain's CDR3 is CAWSGDSDNQPQHF. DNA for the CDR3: TGTGCCTGGAGTGGCGACAGTGATAATCAGCCCCAGCATTTT. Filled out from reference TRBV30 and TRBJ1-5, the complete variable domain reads SQTIHQWPATLVQPVGSPLSLECTVEGTSNPNLYWYRQAAGRGLQLLFYSVGIGQISSEVPQNLSASRPQDRQFILSSKKLLLSDSGFYLCAWSGDSDNQPQHFGDGTRLSIL.

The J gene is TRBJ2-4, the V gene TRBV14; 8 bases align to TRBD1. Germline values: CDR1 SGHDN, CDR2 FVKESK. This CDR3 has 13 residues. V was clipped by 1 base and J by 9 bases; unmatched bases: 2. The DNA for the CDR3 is TGTGCCAGCAGCCAAGGGACAGGGTTCATTCAGTACTTC. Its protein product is CASSQGTGFIQYF.

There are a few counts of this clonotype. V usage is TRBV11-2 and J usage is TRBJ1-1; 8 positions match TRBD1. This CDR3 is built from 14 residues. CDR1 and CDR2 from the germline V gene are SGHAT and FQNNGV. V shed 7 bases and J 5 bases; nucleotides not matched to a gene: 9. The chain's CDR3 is CASNLGQGGTEAFF. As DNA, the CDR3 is TGTGCCAGCAACCTCGGACAGGGCGGGACTGAAGCTTTCTTT.

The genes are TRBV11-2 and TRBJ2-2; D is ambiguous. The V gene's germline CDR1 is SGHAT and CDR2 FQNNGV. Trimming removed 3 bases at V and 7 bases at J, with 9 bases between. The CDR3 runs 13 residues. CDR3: CASSLRLRGELFF. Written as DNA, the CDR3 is TGTGCCAGCAGCTTGAGGCTGCGCGGGGAGCTGTTTTTT.

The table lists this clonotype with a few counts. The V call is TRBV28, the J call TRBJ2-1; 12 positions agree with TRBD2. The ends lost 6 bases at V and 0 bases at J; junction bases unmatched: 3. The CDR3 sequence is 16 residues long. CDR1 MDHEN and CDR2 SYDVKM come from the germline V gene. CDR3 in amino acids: CASSQTSGGSYNEQFF. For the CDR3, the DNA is TGTGCCAGCAGCCAGACTAGCGGGGGCTCCTACAATGAGCAGTTCTTC.

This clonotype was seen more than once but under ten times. This chain's CDR3 is CATSVRDPFADTQYF. CDR3 DNA sequence: TGTGCCACCAGCGTCCGGGACCCATTCGCAGATACGCAGTATTTT. The chain uses TRBV15 and TRBJ2-3, with D perhaps matching TRBD1 or TRBD2 (5 bases each). V was cut by 5 bases and J by 4 bases, with 16 bases left in between. CDR1 and CDR2 from the germline V gene are LNHNV and YYDKDF (reference sequence). The CDR3 consists of 15 residues.

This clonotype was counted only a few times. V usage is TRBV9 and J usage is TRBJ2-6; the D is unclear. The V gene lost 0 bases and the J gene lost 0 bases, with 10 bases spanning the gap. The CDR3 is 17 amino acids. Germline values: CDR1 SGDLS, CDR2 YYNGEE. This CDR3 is CASSVVKVTSGANVLTF. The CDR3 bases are TGTGCCAGCAGCGTAGTGAAGGTGACCTCTGGGGCCAACGTCCTGACTTTC.

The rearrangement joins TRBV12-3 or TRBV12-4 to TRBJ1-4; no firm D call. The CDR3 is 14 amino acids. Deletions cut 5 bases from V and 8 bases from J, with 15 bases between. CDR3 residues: CASSLGQSREKLFF. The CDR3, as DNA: TGTGCCAGCAGTCTGGGCCAAAGTCGGGAAAAACTGTTTTTT.

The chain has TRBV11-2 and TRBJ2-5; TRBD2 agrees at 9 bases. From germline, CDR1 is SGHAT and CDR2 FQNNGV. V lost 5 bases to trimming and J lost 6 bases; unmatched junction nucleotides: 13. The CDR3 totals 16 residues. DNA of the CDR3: TGTGCCAGCAGCCTAGTTGTAGCGGGGGCGGGGAAGACCCAGTACTTC. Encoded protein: CASSLVVAGAGKTQYF.

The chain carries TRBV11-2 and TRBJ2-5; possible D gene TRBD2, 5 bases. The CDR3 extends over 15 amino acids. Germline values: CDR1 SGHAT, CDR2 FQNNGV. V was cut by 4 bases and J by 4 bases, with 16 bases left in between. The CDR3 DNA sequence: TGTGCCAGCAGCTCAGGACTCAAATGGGGAGAGACCCAGTACTTC. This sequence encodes CASSSGLKWGETQYF.

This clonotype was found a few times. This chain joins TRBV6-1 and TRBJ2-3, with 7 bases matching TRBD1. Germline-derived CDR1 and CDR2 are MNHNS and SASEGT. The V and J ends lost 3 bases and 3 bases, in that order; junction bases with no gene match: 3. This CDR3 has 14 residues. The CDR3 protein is CASSEHRGTDTQYF. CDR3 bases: TGTGCCAGCAGTGAGCACAGGGGTACAGATACGCAGTATTTT.

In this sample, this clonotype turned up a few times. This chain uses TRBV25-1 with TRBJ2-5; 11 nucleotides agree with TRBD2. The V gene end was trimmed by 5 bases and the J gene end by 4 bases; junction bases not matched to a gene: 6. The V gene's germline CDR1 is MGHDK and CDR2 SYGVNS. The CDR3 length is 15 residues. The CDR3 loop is CASSPTSGGGETQYF. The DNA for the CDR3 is TGTGCCAGCAGTCCAACTAGCGGGGGAGGAGAGACCCAGTACTTC.

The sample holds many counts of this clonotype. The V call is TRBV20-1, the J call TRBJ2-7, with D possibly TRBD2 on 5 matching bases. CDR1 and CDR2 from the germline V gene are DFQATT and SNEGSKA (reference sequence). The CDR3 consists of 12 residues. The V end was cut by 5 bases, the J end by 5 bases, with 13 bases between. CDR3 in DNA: TGCAGTGCTCAACCCTCCGGGAACGAGCAGTACTTC. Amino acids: CSAQPSGNEQYF.

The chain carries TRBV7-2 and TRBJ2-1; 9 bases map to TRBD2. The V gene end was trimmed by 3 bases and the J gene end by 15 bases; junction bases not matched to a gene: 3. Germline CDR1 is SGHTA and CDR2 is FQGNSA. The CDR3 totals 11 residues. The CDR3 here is CASSLRGGLFF. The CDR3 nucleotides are TGTGCCAGCAGCTTGCGGGGGGGCCTGTTCTTC.

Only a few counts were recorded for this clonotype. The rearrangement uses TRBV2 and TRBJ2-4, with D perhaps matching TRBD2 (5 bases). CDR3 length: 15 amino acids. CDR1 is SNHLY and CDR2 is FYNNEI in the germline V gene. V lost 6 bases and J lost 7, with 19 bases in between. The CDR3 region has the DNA TGTGCCAGCAGACGATCAGCGGTAGTCCGGAACATTCAGTACTTC. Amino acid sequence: CASRRSAVVRNIQYF.